In this sample, the clone carrying this T cell receptor beta chain turned up a few times. Its antigen remains unknown. This sample was taken from a study of T cell repertoires in cytomegalovirus infection. Study at large: A matching HLA type, together with CMV infection, was signaled by public TCR beta signatures. Study-wide findings and caveats: The study found HLA-C-restricted CMV-specific TCR beta clonotypes dominating the ex vivo response. Carriage of CMV together with the relevant HLA was identifiable through cumulative public TCR beta family frequency.

MiXCR, run by TCRdb on the reads, gives a single entry per CDR3 protein. The sample carries under 600,000 distinct CDR3 sequences, more than 15% recorded once. The CDR3 is 11 amino acids. Germline CDR1 reads MNHEY; CDR2 reads SVGAGI. Trimming took off 2 bases at V and 10 bases at J, with 8 bases between the two ends. Sequences were obtained from CD8+ T cells from PBMCs. The clonotype was recovered from a human donor in good health (CMV status not recorded). Some clones in this sample may be carry-over from other donors' samples. The V and J genes are TRBV6-5 and TRBJ1-2; D is unresolved. CDR3 sequence reads: CASSYGDDYTF. The CDR3 DNA reads as TGTGCCAGCAGTTACGGGGATGACTACACCTTC.